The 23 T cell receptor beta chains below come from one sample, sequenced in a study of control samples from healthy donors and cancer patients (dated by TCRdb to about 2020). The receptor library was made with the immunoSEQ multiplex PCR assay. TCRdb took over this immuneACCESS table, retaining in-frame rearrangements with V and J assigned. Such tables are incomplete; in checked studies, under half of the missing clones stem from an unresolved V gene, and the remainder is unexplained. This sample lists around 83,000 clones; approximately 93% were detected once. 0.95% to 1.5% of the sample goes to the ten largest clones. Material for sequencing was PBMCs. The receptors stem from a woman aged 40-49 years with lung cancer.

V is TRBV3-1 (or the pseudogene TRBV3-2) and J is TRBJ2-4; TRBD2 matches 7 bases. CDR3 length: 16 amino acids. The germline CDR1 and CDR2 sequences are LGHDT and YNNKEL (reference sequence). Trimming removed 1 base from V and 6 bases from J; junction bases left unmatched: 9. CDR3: CASSQVRAGLLNIQYF. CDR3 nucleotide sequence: TGTGCCAGCAGCCAAGTTCGAGCGGGGCTCTTAAACATTCAGTACTTC.

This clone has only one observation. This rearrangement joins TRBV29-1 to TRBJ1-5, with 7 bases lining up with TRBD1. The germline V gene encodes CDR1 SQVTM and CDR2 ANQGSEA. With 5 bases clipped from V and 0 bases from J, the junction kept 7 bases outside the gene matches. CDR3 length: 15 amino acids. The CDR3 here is CSVQLGQYSNQPQHF. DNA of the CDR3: TGCAGCGTTCAACTGGGACAGTATAGCAATCAGCCCCAGCATTTT.

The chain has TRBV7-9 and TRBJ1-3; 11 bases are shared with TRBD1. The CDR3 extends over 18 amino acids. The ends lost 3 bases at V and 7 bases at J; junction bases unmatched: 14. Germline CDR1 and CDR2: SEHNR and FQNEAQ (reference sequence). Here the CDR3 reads CASSFSPGQGDSLNTIYF. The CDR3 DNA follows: TGTGCCAGCAGCTTTAGTCCGGGACAGGGGGATTCCCTGAACACCATATATTTT.

CDR3 amino acids: CASSVRTSGVNEQFF. The CDR3 DNA follows: TGTGCCAGCAGCGTACGGACTAGCGGGGTTAATGAGCAGTTCTTC. V is TRBV9 and J is TRBJ2-1, with 12 bases matching TRBD2. The CDR3 covers 15 residues. Germline V lookup: CDR1 SGDLS, CDR2 YYNGEE. With V trimmed by 1 base and J by 7 bases, 3 bases remained unmatched.

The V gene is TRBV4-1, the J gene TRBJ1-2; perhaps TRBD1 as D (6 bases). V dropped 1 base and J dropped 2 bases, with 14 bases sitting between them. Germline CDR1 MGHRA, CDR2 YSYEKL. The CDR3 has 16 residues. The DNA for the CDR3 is TGCGCCAGCAGCCAAGTTAGGGGAGGGGGGAACTATGGCTACACCTTC. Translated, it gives CASSQVRGGGNYGYTF.

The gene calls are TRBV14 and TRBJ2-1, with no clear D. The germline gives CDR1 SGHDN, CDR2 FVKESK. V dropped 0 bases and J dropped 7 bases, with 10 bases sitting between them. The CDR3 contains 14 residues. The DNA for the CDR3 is TGTGCCAGCAGCCAAGAGGACCCTCGGAATGAGCAGTTCTTC. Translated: CASSQEDPRNEQFF.

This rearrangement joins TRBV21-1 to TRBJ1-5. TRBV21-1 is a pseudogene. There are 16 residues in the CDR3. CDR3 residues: CASRTRGGPSNQPQHF. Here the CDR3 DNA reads TGTGCCAGCAGAACCCGGGGGGGGCCGAGCAATCAGCCCCAGCATTTT.

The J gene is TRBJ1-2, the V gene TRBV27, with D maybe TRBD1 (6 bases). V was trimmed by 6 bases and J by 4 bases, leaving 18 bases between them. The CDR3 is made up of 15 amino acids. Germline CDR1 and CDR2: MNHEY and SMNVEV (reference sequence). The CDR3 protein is CASSLSRDTTYGYTF. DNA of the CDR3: TGTGCCAGCAGCCTTTCCCGGGACACTACCTATGGCTACACCTTC.

In nucleotides, the CDR3 is TGTGCCAGCAGCCAAGGGACGGGACTTGCTGGAAACACCATATATTTT. This sequence encodes CASSQGTGLAGNTIYF. This chain links TRBV4-2 with TRBJ1-3; a weak D match, TRBD1 (5 bases). This CDR3 has 16 amino acids. Germline CDR1 reads LGHNA; CDR2 reads YNFKEQ. The V end was cut by 1 base, the J end by 2 bases, with 12 bases between.

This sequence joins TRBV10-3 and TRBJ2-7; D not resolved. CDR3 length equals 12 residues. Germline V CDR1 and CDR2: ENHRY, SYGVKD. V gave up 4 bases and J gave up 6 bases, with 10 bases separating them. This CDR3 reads CAISGSLFEQYF. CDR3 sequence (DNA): TGTGCCATCAGTGGGAGCCTCTTCGAGCAGTACTTC.

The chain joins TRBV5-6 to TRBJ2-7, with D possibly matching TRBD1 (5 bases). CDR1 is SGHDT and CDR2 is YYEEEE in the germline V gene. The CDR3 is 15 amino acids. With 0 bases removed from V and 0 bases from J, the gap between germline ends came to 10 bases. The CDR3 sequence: CASSLDRLTSYEQYF. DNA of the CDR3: TGTGCCAGCAGCTTGGACAGGCTGACCTCCTACGAGCAGTACTTC.

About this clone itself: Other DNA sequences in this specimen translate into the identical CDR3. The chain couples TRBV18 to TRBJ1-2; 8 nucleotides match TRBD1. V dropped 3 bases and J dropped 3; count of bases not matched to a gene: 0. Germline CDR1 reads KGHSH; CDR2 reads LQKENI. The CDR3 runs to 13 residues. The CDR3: CASSPDRDYGYTF. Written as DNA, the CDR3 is TGTGCCAGCTCACCGGACAGGGACTATGGCTACACCTTC.

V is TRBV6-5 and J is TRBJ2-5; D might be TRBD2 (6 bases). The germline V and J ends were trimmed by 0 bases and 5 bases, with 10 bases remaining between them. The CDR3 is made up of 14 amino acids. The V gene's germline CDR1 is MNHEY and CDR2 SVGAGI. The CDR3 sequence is CASSYSEGRETQYF. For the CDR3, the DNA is TGTGCCAGCAGTTACTCGGAGGGCAGGGAGACCCAGTACTTC.

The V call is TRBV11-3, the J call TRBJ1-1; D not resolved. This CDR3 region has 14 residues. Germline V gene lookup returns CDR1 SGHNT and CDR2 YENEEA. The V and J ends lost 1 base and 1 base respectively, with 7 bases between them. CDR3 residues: CASSLVGGNTEAFF. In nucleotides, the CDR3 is TGTGCCAGCAGCTTAGTGGGCGGGAACACTGAAGCTTTCTTT.

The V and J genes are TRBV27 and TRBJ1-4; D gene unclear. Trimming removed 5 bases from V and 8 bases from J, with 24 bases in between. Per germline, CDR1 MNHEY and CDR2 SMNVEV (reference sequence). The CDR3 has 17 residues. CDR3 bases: TGTGCCAGCAGTGATACACCACTACAGTTACGATACGAAAAACTGTTTTTT. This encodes CASSDTPLQLRYEKLFF.

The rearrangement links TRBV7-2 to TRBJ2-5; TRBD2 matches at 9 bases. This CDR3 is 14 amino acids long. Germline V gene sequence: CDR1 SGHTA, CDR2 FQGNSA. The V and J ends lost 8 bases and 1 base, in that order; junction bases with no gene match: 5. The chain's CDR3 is CASGVAGAQETQYF. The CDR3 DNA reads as TGTGCCAGCGGGGTAGCGGGGGCCCAAGAGACCCAGTACTTC.

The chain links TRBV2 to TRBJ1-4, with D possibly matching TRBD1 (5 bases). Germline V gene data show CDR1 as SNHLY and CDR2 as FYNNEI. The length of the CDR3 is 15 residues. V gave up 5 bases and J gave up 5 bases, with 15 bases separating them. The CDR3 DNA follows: TGTGCCAGCAGTCCTACAGACAGTCCAAATGAAAAACTGTTTTTT. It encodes CASSPTDSPNEKLFF.

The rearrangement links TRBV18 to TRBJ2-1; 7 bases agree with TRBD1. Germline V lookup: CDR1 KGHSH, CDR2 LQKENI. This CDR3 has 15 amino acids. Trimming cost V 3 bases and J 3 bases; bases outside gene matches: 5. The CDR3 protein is CASSPAGTDYNEQFF. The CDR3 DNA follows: TGTGCCAGCTCACCTGCCGGGACAGACTACAATGAGCAGTTCTTC. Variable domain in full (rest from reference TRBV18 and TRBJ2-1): NAGVMQNPRHLVRRRGQEARLRCSPMKGHSHVYWYRQLPEEGLKFMVYLQKENIIDESGMPKERFSAEFPKEGPSILRIQQVVRGDSAAYFCASSPAGTDYNEQFFGPGTRLTVL.

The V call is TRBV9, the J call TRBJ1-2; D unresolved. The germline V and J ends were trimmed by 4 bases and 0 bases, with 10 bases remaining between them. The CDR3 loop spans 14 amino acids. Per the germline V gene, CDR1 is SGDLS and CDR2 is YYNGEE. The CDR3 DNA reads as TGTGCCAGCAGCCCCAGCGGGACTAACTATGGCTACACCTTC. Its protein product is CASSPSGTNYGYTF.

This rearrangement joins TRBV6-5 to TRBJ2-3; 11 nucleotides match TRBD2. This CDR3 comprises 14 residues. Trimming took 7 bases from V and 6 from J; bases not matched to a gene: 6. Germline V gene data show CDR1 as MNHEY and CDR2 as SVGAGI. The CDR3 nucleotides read TGTGCCAGCAAGAGTAGCGGGGGGGCGGATACGCAGTATTTT. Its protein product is CASKSSGGADTQYF.

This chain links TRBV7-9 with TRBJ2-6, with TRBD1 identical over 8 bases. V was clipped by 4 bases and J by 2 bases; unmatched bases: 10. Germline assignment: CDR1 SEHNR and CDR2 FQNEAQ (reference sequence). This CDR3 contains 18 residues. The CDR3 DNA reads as TGTGCCAGCAGCTCCAGAGCTACAGGGGGAACTGGGGCCAACGTCCTGACTTTC. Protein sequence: CASSSRATGGTGANVLTF. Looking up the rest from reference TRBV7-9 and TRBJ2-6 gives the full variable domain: DTGVSQNPRHKITKRGQNVTFRCDPISEHNRLYWYRQTLGQGPEFLTYFQNEAQLEKSRLLSDRFSAERPKGSFSTLEIQRTEQGDSAMYLCASSSRATGGTGANVLTFGAGSRLTVL.

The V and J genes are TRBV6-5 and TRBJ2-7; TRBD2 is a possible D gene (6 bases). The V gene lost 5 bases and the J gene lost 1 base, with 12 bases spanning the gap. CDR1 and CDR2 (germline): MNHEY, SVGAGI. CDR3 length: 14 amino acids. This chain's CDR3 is CASSPGGVSYEQYF. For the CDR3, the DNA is TGTGCCAGCAGTCCCGGGGGAGTATCCTACGAGCAGTACTTC.

CDR3 in amino acids: CASSGSYTGELFF. Here the CDR3 DNA reads TGCGCCAGCAGCGGGTCATATACCGGGGAGCTGTTTTTT. V and J are TRBV5-1 and TRBJ2-2; unclear D gene. V lost 4 bases and J lost 5, with 9 bases in between. CDR1 SGHRS and CDR2 YFSETQ come from the germline V gene. This CDR3 is 13 amino acids long.